This T cell receptor (beta chain) is drawn from a study of patients and donors after allogeneic stem cell transplantation. The V and J ends lost 2 bases and 8 bases, in that order; junction bases with no gene match: 6. There are 14 residues in the CDR3. The V gene's germline CDR1 is LGHDT and CDR2 YNNKEL (reference sequence). In TCRdb, the RT-PCR reads were re-called with MiXCR into one record per CDR3 protein. The sample shows around 200,000 distinct CDR3 sequences, 38% of them seen only once. This clonotype has more than one count but fewer than ten. The origin of this receptor is a human donor who was either an allogeneic HSCT recipient or a stem cell or donor lymphocyte infusion donor (not recorded which). It is not recorded whose cells these are; they may come from a transplant donor. The chain recombines TRBV3-1 with TRBJ2-1; 7 bases agree with TRBD2. Material for sequencing was blood, either unsorted or a sorted T cell fraction (not recorded which). CDR3: CASSQPGTNDEQFF. The CDR3 DNA is TGTGCCAGCAGCCAACCCGGGACTAACGATGAGCAGTTCTTC.